One and the same sample provided the 24 T cell receptor beta chains below, sequenced in a study of T cell responses to AZD1222 COVID-19 vaccine. Measured with immunoSEQ multiplex PCR; TCRdb has only the in-frame clones, and not every one. The sample has over 130,000 clones, about 91% seen once; the top ten hold around 3%. This sample comprised peripheral blood, obtained on day 0 of AZD1222 vaccination. The receptors here all came from an adult in good health.

The chain carries TRBV4-1 and TRBJ2-3, with D unresolved. This CDR3 comprises 13 residues. The germline V and J ends were trimmed by 4 bases and 5 bases, with 10 bases remaining between them. Per the germline V gene, CDR1 is MGHRA and CDR2 is YSYEKL. The CDR3 DNA is TGCGCCAGCAGCCCACGGGTTGGAGATACGCAGTATTTT. It codes for CASSPRVGDTQYF.

As to this clone: Other DNA sequences from this sample encode an identical CDR3 as well. The chain recombines TRBV5-1 with TRBJ1-1; D gene uncertain. V was trimmed by 5 bases and J by 0 bases, leaving 11 bases between them. Germline lookup yields CDR1 SGHRS and CDR2 YFSETQ. The CDR3 is 14 residues long. The CDR3 is CASSSTGVNTEAFF. The CDR3 region has the DNA TGCGCCAGCAGTTCGACCGGGGTGAACACTGAAGCTTTCTTT. Full variable domain (outside the CDR3, taken from reference TRBV5-1 and TRBJ1-1): KAGVTQTPRYLIKTRGQQVTLSCSPISGHRSVSWYQQTPGQGLQFLFEYFSETQRNKGNFPGRFSGRQFSNSRSEMNVSTLELGDSALYLCASSSTGVNTEAFFGQGTRLTVV.

This chain uses TRBV19 with TRBJ2-7, with D possibly being TRBD1 or TRBD2 (6 bases each). The germline V gene encodes CDR1 LNHDA and CDR2 SQIVND (reference sequence). V lost 9 bases and J 2 bases, leaving 23 bases between the germline ends. CDR3 length: 16 amino acids. This CDR3 reads CASAGPTGRGAYEQYF. In DNA form, the CDR3 reads TGTGCCAGCGCCGGGCCGACGGGAAGGGGGGCCTACGAGCAGTACTTC.

This chain uses TRBV15 with TRBJ1-1, with TRBD1 matching over 8 bases. CDR1 LNHNV and CDR2 YYDKDF come from the germline V gene (reference sequence). The CDR3 sequence is 16 residues long. The V segment lost 1 base and the J segment 3 bases; nucleotides outside the gene matches: 7. As DNA, the CDR3 is TGTGCCACCAGCAGAGCGACAGGGGCTAGGTACACTGAAGCTTTCTTT. The encoded protein is CATSRATGARYTEAFF.

Worth noting for this clone: The junction and the germline gene differ at one end; a read error may be behind it. The chain recombines TRBV28 with TRBJ1-1; maybe TRBD1 (6 bases). Germline CDR1 is MDHEN and CDR2 is SYDVKM. This CDR3 comprises 14 residues. Here the CDR3 DNA reads TGTGTCAGCAACCCGGGACATTCGAACACTGAAGCTTTCTTT. Protein: CVSNPGHSNTEAFF.

J is TRBJ2-2 and V is TRBV30; perhaps TRBD2 as D (5 bases). V was clipped by 2 bases and J by 5 bases, with 12 bases between them. Per the germline V gene, CDR1 is GTSNPN and CDR2 is SVGIG (reference sequence). There are 14 residues in the CDR3. The CDR3 DNA sequence: TGTGCCTGGAGTACCACCGGGGTTACCGGGGAGCTGTTTTTT. Protein product: CAWSTTGVTGELFF.

The rearrangement links TRBV2 to TRBJ2-1; unclear D gene. The CDR3 extends over 15 amino acids. CDR1 is SNHLY, CDR2 FYNNEI, per germline. The V end lost 8 bases, the J end lost 0 bases, and 14 bases lay between the germline ends. In DNA form, the CDR3 reads TGTGCCAGCTGCAATGACCCGAGCTCCTACAATGAGCAGTTCTTC. Residues: CASCNDPSSYNEQFF.

This chain uses TRBV7-9 with TRBJ2-1; 9 bases match TRBD1. The CDR3 loop spans 16 amino acids. Trimming at V came to 1 base and at J to 2 bases, leaving 3 bases not matched to a gene. CDR1 is SEHNR, CDR2 FQNEAQ, per germline (reference sequence). The CDR3 loop reads CASSLDGQGPYNEQFF. For the CDR3, the DNA is TGTGCCAGCAGCTTAGACGGACAGGGGCCCTACAATGAGCAGTTCTTC.

V is TRBV18 and J is TRBJ1-2, with D possibly being TRBD1 (5 bases). The CDR3 runs to 14 residues. Germline-derived CDR1 and CDR2 are KGHSH and LQKENI. Trimming pared 5 bases from V and 4 bases from J, leaving 14 bases between. The CDR3 here is CASSNSGTAYGYTF. CDR3 bases: TGTGCCAGCTCAAACTCCGGGACGGCCTATGGCTACACCTTC.

This sequence joins TRBV12-3 or TRBV12-4 and TRBJ1-2; TRBD1 agrees at 7 bases. The CDR3 is made up of 13 amino acids. J lost 7 bases, V lost 3 bases, and 5 bases had no gene match. The CDR3 is CASSFLRGRGYTF. The CDR3 nucleotides are TGTGCCAGCAGTTTTCTAAGGGGGCGTGGCTACACCTTC.

The CDR3 loop reads CASGSGVENQPQHF. In nucleotides, the CDR3 is TGTGCCTCCGGGTCGGGGGTCGAGAATCAGCCCCAGCATTTT. This chain uses TRBV28 with TRBJ1-5, with a tentative D call TRBD1 (5 bases). V was trimmed by 11 bases and J by 4 bases, leaving 18 bases between them. Germline V gene sequence: CDR1 MDHEN, CDR2 SYDVKM. CDR3 size: 14 residues.

This clone occurred once. This chain links TRBV3-1 (or the pseudogene TRBV3-2) with TRBJ1-1; D may be TRBD1 (6 bases). Trimming took 4 bases from V and 1 from J, leaving 7 bases between them. CDR3 length: 13 amino acids. Germline V gives CDR1 LGHDT, CDR2 YNNKEL (reference sequence). The CDR3 DNA is TGTGCCAGCAGCCTGGGACAGAACACTGAAGCTTTCTTT. This translates into CASSLGQNTEAFF.

The V gene is TRBV27, the J gene TRBJ2-7; 11 bases align to TRBD2. In germline, CDR1 is MNHEY, CDR2 SMNVEV (reference sequence). There are 17 residues in the CDR3. J was trimmed by 3 bases and V by 4 bases; bases with no gene match: 11. CDR3 coding DNA: TGTGCCAGCAGTTCTCCACCGGTAGCGGGAGGGGGCTACGAGCAGTACTTC. The encoded protein is CASSSPPVAGGGYEQYF.

J is TRBJ2-3 and V is TRBV21-1; TRBD1 is the table's D call and was not checked against the DNA. TRBV21-1 constitutes a pseudogene. The CDR3 has 16 amino acids. The CDR3 nucleotides are TGTGCCAGCAGCCCCCGGGAGAGACAGGGGACAGATACGCAGTATTTT. Translated: CASSPRERQGTDTQYF.

The rearrangement uses TRBV30 and TRBJ2-5; D may match TRBD1 or TRBD2 (5 bases each). The V gene lost 4 bases and the J gene lost 3 bases, with 12 bases spanning the gap. Per the germline V gene, CDR1 is GTSNPN and CDR2 is SVGIG (reference sequence). The CDR3 has 13 residues. The CDR3 DNA is TGTGCCTGGACTCAGATGGGGGAAGAGACCCAGTACTTC. Its translation: CAWTQMGEETQYF.

CDR3 sequence (DNA): TGTGCCTCGGACCTATATGGCTACACCTTC. Translated, it gives CASDLYGYTF. The chain combines TRBV30 with TRBJ1-2; no reliable D call. The CDR3 is 10 amino acids. Germline assignment: CDR1 GTSNPN and CDR2 SVGIG (reference sequence). V shed 7 bases and J shed 5 bases, with 8 bases lying between them.

Concerning this clone: Given a much more abundant clone one base away, this may be a read error. The V and J genes are TRBV12-3 or TRBV12-4 and TRBJ2-1; D gene ambiguous. This CDR3 region has 11 residues. The CDR3 DNA reads TGTGCCAGCAGTTCCTTCAATGAGCAGTTCTTC. This encodes CASSSFNEQFF.

The chain has TRBV9 and TRBJ2-2, with a weak D call TRBD1 (6 bases). This CDR3 is built from 14 residues. CDR1 and CDR2 (germline): SGDLS, YYNGEE. V lost 3 bases, J lost 1 base, and 7 bases lay in between. CDR3 sequence: CASSETGNTGELFF. The CDR3 DNA sequence: TGTGCCAGCAGCGAGACAGGGAACACCGGGGAGCTGTTTTTT.

The DNA of the CDR3 is TGTGCCAGCTCTCCTAGAGGGCTCTCCTACAATGAGCAGTTCTTC. Protein product: CASSPRGLSYNEQFF. The chain is built from TRBV18 and TRBJ2-1; D is perhaps TRBD2 (5 bases). There are 15 residues in the CDR3. V was pared by 6 bases and J by 0 bases, with 12 bases between. Germline V gives CDR1 KGHSH, CDR2 LQKENI.

The chain employs TRBV27 and TRBJ2-5; 11 positions match TRBD2. The CDR3 totals 15 residues. The germline gives CDR1 MNHEY, CDR2 SMNVEV (reference sequence). Losses at the gene ends were 4 bases for V and 2 bases for J; bases not matched to a gene: 3. CDR3 residues: CASSSGLAGQETQYF. In DNA, the CDR3 is TGTGCCAGCAGTTCCGGACTAGCGGGTCAAGAGACCCAGTACTTC.

The genes are TRBV5-6 and TRBJ2-6; unclear D gene. The CDR3 is 15 amino acids. The germline gives CDR1 SGHDT, CDR2 YYEEEE. V dropped 4 bases and J dropped 1 base, with 9 bases sitting between them. The CDR3 DNA is TGTGCCAGCAGCCCGTGGGCTTCTGGGGCCAACGTCCTGACTTTC. Amino acids: CASSPWASGANVLTF.

This clone showed up just once. This sequence joins TRBV7-8 and TRBJ1-4; no clear D. The CDR3 is made up of 14 amino acids. From germline, CDR1 is SGHVS and CDR2 FQNEAQ. Trimming removed 4 bases from V and 7 bases from J, with 13 bases in between. CDR3 sequence (DNA): TGTGCCAGCAGCTCATTGACAAAGAGTGAAAAACTGTTTTTT. Residues: CASSSLTKSEKLFF.

The V gene is TRBV19, the J gene TRBJ2-7, with D perhaps TRBD1 or TRBD2 (5 bases each). Germline V gives CDR1 LNHDA, CDR2 SQIVND (reference sequence). V dropped 5 bases and J dropped 0 bases, with 11 bases sitting between them. This CDR3 has 14 residues. CDR3 residues: CASSAGTISYEQYF. DNA for the CDR3: TGTGCCAGTAGTGCCGGGACCATCTCCTACGAGCAGTACTTC.

This chain connects TRBV11-3 to TRBJ2-2; D is uncertain. V was trimmed by 5 bases and J by 8 bases, leaving 9 bases between them. The CDR3 is 12 amino acids. Germline V lookup: CDR1 SGHNT, CDR2 YENEEA. The CDR3 DNA sequence: TGTGCCAGCAGCCGGGCCCTGGGGGAGCTGTTTTTT. This translates into CASSRALGELFF.